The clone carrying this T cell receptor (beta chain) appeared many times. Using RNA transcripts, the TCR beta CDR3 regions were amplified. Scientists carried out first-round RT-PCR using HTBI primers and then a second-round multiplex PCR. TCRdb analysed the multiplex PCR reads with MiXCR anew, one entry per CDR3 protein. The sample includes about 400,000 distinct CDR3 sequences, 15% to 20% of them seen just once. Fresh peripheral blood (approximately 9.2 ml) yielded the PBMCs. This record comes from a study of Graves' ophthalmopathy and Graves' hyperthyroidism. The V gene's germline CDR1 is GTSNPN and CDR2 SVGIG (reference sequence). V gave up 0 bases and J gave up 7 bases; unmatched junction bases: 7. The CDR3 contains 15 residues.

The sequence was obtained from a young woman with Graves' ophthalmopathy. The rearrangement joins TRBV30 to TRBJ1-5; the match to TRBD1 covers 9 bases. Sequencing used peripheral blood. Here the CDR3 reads CAWSVRDRGRQPQHF. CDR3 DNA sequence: TGTGCCTGGAGTGTACGAGACAGGGGGAGGCAGCCCCAGCATTTT.